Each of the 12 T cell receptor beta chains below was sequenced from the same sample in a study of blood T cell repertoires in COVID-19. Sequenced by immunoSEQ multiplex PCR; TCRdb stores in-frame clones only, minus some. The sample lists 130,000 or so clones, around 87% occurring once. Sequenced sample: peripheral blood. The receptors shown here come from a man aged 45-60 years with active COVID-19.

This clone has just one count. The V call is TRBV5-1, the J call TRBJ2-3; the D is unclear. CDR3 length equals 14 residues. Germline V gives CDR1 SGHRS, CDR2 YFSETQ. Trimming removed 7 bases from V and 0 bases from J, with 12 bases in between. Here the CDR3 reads CASFSGSSTDTQYF. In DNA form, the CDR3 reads TGCGCCAGCTTCTCCGGGTCTAGCACAGATACGCAGTATTTT.

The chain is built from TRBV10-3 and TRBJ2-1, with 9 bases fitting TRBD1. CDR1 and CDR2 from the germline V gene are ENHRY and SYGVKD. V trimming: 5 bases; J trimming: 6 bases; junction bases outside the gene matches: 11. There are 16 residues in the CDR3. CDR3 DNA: TGTGCCATCAGTCCACAGGGGGCACCCACCTTCAATGAGCAGTTCTTC. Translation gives CAISPQGAPTFNEQFF.

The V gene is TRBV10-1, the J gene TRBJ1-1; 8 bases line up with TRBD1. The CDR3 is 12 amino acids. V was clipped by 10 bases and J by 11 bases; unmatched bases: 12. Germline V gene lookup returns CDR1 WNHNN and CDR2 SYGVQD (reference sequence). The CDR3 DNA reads TGCGCCACCCAGGGGGCCCAGCGATTTGCTTTCTTT. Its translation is CATQGAQRFAFF.

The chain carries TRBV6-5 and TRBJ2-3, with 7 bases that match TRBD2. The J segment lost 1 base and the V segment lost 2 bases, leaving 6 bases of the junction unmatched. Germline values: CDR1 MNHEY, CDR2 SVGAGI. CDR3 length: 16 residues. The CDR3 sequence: CASSYAGGRGTDTQYF. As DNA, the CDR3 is TGTGCCAGCAGTTACGCCGGGGGGAGGGGCACAGATACGCAGTATTTT.

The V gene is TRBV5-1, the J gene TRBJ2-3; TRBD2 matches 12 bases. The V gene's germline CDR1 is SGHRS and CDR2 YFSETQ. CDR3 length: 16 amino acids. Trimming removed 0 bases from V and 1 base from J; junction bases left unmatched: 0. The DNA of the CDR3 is TGCGCCAGCAGCTTGGGGACTAGCGGGGGCACAGATACGCAGTATTTT. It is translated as CASSLGTSGGTDTQYF.

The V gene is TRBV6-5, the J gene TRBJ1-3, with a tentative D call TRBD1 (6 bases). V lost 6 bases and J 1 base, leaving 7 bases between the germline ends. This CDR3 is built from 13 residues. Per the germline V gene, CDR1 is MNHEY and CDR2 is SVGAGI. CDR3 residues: CASSQGSGNTIYF. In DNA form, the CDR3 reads TGTGCCAGCAGCCAGGGGTCTGGAAACACCATATATTTT.

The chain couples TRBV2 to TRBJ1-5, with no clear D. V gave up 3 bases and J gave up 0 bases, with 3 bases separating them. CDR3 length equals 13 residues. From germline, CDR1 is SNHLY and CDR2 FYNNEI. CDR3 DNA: TGTGCCAGCAGTGACAATAGCAATCAGCCCCAGCATTTT. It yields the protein CASSDNSNQPQHF.

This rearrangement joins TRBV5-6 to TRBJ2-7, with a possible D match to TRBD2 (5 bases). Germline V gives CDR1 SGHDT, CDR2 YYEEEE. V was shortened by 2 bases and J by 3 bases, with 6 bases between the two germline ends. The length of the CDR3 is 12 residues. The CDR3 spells CASSFGNYEQYF. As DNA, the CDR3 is TGTGCCAGCAGCTTCGGGAACTACGAGCAGTACTTC.

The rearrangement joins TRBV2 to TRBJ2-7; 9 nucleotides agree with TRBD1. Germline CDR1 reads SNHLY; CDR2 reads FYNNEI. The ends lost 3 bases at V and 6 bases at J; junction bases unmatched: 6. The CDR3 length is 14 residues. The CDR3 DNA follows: TGTGCCAGCAGTGAGGGACAGGGACAACGCGAGCAGTACTTC. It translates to CASSEGQGQREQYF.

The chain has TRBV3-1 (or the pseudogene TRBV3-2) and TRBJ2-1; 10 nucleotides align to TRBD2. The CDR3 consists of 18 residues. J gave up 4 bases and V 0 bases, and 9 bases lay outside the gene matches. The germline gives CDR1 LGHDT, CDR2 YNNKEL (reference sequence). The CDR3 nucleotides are TGTGCCAGCAGCCAAGACCCCCCGACTAGCGGGCGATACAATGAGCAGTTCTTC. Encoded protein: CASSQDPPTSGRYNEQFF.

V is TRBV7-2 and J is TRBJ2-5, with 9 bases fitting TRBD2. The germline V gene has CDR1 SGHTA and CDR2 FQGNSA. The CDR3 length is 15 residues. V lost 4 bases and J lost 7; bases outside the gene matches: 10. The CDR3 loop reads CASSYQSGGPPTQYF. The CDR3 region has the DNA TGTGCCAGCAGCTACCAAAGCGGGGGGCCTCCGACCCAGTACTTC.

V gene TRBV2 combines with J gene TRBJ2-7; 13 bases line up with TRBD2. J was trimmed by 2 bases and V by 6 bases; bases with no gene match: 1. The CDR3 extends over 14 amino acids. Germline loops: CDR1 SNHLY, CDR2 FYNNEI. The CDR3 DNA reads TGTGCCAGCAGGGGACTAGCGGGGCCCTACGAGCAGTACTTC. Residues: CASRGLAGPYEQYF.